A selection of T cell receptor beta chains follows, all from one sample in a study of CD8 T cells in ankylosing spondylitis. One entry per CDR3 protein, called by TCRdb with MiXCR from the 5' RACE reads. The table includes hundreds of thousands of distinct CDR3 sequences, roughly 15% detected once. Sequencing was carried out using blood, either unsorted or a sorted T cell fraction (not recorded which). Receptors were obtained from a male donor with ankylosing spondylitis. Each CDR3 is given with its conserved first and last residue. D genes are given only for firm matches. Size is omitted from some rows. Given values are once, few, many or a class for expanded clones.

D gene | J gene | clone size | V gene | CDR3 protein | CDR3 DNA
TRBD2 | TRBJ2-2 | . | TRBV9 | CASSVVPSGGANTGELFF | TGTGCCAGCAGCGTAGTTCCTAGCGGGGGCGCGAACACCGGGGAGCTGTTTTTT
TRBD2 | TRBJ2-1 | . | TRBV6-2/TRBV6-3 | CASNFHSRTSGGANEQFF | TGTGCCAGCAATTTTCACTCAAGGACTAGCGGAGGGGCCAATGAGCAGTTCTTC
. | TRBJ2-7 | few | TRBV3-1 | CASSQAPDRGYEQYF | TGTGCCAGCAGCCAAGCCCCGGACCGGGGGTACGAGCAGTACTTC
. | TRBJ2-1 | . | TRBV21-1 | CASSKGGGDEQFF | TGTGCCAGCAGCAAAGGAGGGGGGGATGAGCAGTTCTTC
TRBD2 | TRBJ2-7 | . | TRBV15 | CATSRDPRTSTEQYF | TGTGCCACCAGCAGAGATCCCAGGACTAGCACTGAGCAGTACTTC
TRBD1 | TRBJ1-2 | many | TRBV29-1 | CSGSPGQGFPCTF | TGCAGCGGATCACCGGGACAGGGGTTCCCCTGTACCTTC
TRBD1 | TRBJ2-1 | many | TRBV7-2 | CASSLEVDRDYNEQFF | TGTGCCAGCAGCTTAGAAGTGGACAGGGACTACAATGAGCAGTTCTTC
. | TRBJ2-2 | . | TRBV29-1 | CSVGAANTGELFF | TGCAGCGTTGGTGCCGCGAACACCGGGGAGCTGTTTTTT
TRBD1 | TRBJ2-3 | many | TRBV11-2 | CASSFPGQGKTDTQYF | TGTGCCAGCAGCTTTCCGGGACAGGGGAAAACAGATACGCAGTATTTT
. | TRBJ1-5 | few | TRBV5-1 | CASSTGDDLGQPQHF | TGCGCCAGCAGCACGGGGGACGATCTAGGCCAGCCCCAGCATTTT
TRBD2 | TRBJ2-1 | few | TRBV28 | CASSLAGGGRSHEQFF | TGTGCCAGCAGTCTCGCCGGTGGCGGGAGGAGTCATGAGCAGTTCTTC
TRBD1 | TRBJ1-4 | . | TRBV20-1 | CSAAGGQLTTNEKLFF | TGCAGTGCCGCCGGGGGACAGCTTACAACTAATGAAAAACTGTTTTTT
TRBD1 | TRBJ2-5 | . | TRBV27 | CASSLVGQKETQYF | TGTGCCAGCAGTTTAGTGGGACAGAAAGAGACCCAGTACTTC
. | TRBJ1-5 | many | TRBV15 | CATSPNRRSGNQPQHF | TGTGCCACCAGCCCCAATCGCAGGTCGGGCAATCAGCCCCAGCATTTT
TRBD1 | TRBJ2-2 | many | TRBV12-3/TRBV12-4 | CASREPGTNRRGTGVGELFF | TGTGCCAGCAGAGAGCCTGGGACAAACCGGCGGGGGACAGGGGTCGGGGAGCTGTTTTTT
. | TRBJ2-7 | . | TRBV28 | CASSWWYEQYF | TGTGCCAGCAGTTGGTGGTACGAGCAGTACTTC
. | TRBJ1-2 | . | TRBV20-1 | CSAVGLGNYGYTF | TGCAGTGCAGTGGGTCTGGGGAACTATGGCTACACCTTC
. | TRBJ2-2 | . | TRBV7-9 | CASSATLAGELFF | TGTGCCAGCAGCGCCACTTTGGCCGGGGAGCTGTTTTTT
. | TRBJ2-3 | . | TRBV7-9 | CASSLTTSTDTQYF | TGTGCCAGCAGCTTAACGACAAGCACAGATACGCAGTATTTT
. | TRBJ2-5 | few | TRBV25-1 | CASSERLVSQETQYF | TGTGCCAGCAGTGAACGCTTGGTCAGCCAAGAGACCCAGTACTTC
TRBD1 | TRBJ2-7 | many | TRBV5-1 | CASSQGQPPYYEQYF | TGCGCCAGCAGCCAGGGACAGCCACCCTACTACGAGCAGTACTTC
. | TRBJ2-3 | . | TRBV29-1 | CSADREVGTDTQYF | TGCAGCGCCGACAGGGAGGTCGGCACAGATACGCAGTATTTT
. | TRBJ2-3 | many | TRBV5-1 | CASSLSGFTDTQYF | TGCGCCAGCAGCTTGAGCGGTTTCACAGATACGCAGTATTTT
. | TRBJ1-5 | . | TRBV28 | CASSGMRQPQNQPQHF | TGTGCCAGCAGTGGAATGCGGCAGCCCCAGAATCAGCCCCAGCATTTT
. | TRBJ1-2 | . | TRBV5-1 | CASSPRVGEVGYTF | TGCGCCAGCAGCCCGAGGGTGGGTGAAGTGGGCTACACCTTC
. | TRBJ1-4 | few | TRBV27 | CASSNPGRPGEEKLFF | TGTGCCAGCAGTAACCCCGGGAGGCCGGGGGAGGAAAAACTGTTTTTT
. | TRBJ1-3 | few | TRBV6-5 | CASSYVGGGGNTIYF | TGTGCCAGCAGTTACGTGGGGGGTGGAGGAAACACCATATATTTT
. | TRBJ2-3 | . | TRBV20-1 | CSARDATADAQCF | TGCAGTGCTAGAGACGCGACGGCGGATGCGCAGTGTTTT
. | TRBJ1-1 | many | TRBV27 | CASSLNQGWHTEAFF | TGTGCCAGCAGTCTCAATCAGGGGTGGCACACTGAAGCTTTCTTT
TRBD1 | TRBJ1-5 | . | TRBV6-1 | CASSEFGRGLSNQPQHF | TGTGCCAGCAGTGAATTTGGGAGGGGGCTAAGCAATCAGCCCCAGCATTTT
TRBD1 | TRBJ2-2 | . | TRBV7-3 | CASSSQGTANTGELFF | TGTGCCAGCAGCTCACAGGGGACAGCGAACACCGGGGAGCTGTTTTTT
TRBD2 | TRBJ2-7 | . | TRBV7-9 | CASSPLRRESSYEQYF | TGTGCCAGCAGCCCTTTACGGCGGGAGAGCTCCTACGAGCAGTACTTC
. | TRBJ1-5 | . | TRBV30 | CASGAGDGQPQHF | TGTGCCTCTGGGGCAGGGGATGGGCAGCCCCAGCATTTT
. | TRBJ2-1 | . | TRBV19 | CASNGGYNEQFF | TGTGCCAGTAACGGGGGATACAATGAGCAGTTCTTC
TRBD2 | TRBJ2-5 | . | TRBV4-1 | CASSQLGLAVKETQYF | TGCGCCAGCAGCCAACTCGGACTAGCGGTGAAAGAGACCCAGTACTTC
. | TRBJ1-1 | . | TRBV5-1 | CASSLWGGDEAFF | TGCGCCAGCAGCTTGTGGGGGGGAGATGAAGCTTTCTTT
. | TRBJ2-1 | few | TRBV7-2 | CASSFIGYEQFF | TGTGCCAGCAGCTTTATCGGCTATGAGCAGTTCTTC
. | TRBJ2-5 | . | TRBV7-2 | CASSLGGMGETQYF | TGTGCCAGCAGCTTAGGGGGGATGGGGGAGACCCAGTACTTC
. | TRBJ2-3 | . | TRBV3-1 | CASSRGIYTDTQYF | TGTGCCAGCAGCAGGGGGATCTACACAGATACGCAGTATTTT
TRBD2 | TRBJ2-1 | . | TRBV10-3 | CAISESRWLAGDNEQFF | TGTGCCATCAGTGAGTCGAGGTGGCTAGCGGGGGACAATGAGCAGTTCTTC